This T cell receptor beta chain emerged from a study of shared clonotypes between healthy human individuals (dated by TCRdb to 2018 to 2021). About the study as a whole: The cohort comprised a couple of women and a few men aged 18 to 49 years. For each donor, CD4 naive and CD4 memory were each run on three plates, CD8 naive on two plates, and CD8 memory on one plate. To estimate repertoire size and how much clonotypes are shared between individuals, the study performed deep sequencing of blood TCR repertoires from a handful of healthy adults. To increase sequencing depth and limit assay-specific biases, different laboratories used diverse techniques to prepare libraries and sequence TCR repertoires. Between about 0.8 and 8.9 billion PBMCs per donor were obtained by leukapheresis. Results the study describes overall, beyond this receptor: The small number of donors limited the genetic and exposure-history diversity represented. Naive subsets generally had larger estimated clonotype richness than memory subsets did. Compared with non-shared clonotypes, clonotypes shared by all four sorted-subset donors had higher generation probabilities. Across a handful of donors, 4.5% to 6.5% of naive CD4, approximately 3.5% of naive CD8, about 2.3% of memory CD4, and about 0.4% of memory CD8 clonotypes were shared. Pairwise subsampling led to the expectation that sequencing depth would affect the degree of clonotype sharing among donors. Sampling was restricted to blood, and TCR repertoires in tissues likely differ from the TCR repertoires found in blood. Even with the large sequencing depth, rarefaction of the sorted-subset datasets indicated that sequencing was incomplete.

A remark on this clone: What this receptor recognizes is not known. Base-call qualities are not available, and no considerably larger clone is one nucleotide away.

V was cut back by 3 bases and J by 4 bases, leaving a gap of 10 bases between them. CDR1 and CDR2, looked up from the germline V gene, are SGHDT and YYEEEE. The CDR3 goes from the cysteine to the phenylalanine over 13 residues. CDR3 DNA only is kept here, 39 bases in frame from base 1. Using the deep immunoSEQ assay, multiplex PCR amplified TCR CDR3 regions from genomic DNA. Extracted genomic DNA from each cell subset was spread evenly across all wells of several immunoSEQ 96-well plates, with each plate serving as a replicate. For sorted subsets, roughly 200 ng of genomic DNA, equivalent to some 30,000 T cell genomes, went into each replicate PCR. Purified libraries were measured with a Qubit 3.0 fluorometer, size-checked on a Bioanalyzer 2100, and measured again with the KAPA Library Quantification kit. Every immunoSEQ 96-well plate was sequenced on a dedicated single-read 150-cycle Illumina NextSeq 550 flow cell. Processing in the source paper ran as follows. The immunoSEQ output contained only junctional sequences without quality scores, so filtering could not match that applied to full-length reads. To assign V/J genes and CDR3, sequences were annotated using PyIR, a Python wrapper for IgBLAST v1.9, with IMGT germline references. Reads with weak V/J assignments (E-value above 1e-6), missing CDR3, stop codons, out-of-frame junctions, or ambiguous translated residues were removed. V3J clonotypes were defined by identical inferred V gene, J gene, and CDR3 amino acid sequence. To compute the percentage overlap between repertoires, the number of shared unique clonotypes was divided by the size of the smaller repertoire. Richness of each repertoire was evaluated using RTK rarefaction, the Chao1 estimator, and Recon v2.1 estimates of unobserved clonotypes. OLGA was used to compute generation probabilities for all TCRbeta clonotypes that the gDNA method yielded from a handful of donors. As stored in TCRdb, this immuneACCESS dataset retains in-frame rearrangements with V and J assigned. A fraction of the clones does not appear; measured against another copy, unresolved V genes explain less than half of the discrepancy, and the remainder lacks a known reason. V and J calls and clone size follow that table, whereas D and trimming were derived from the DNA. For this sample the table gives over 750,000 clones, of which about 97% were detected only once. The ten biggest clones cover over 0.2% of the sample.

For the CD8 naive samples, CD45RO-negative cells were positively selected for CCR7, yielding a CD45RA+CCR7+ population from which TemRA cells were excluded. The donors were healthy, HIV-negative adults with no recently reported acute infections or vaccinations. All donors were Caucasian adults living in Nashville, Tennessee, USA. After blood collection by leukapheresis, PBMCs were isolated using Ficoll-Histopaque density gradient centrifugation and then cryopreserved in the vapor phase of liquid nitrogen. Purity and quantity of every magnetically sorted T cell population were checked by analytical flow cytometry. Each sorted fraction had its genomic DNA isolated and then quantified by UV absorbance on a Nanodrop 2000c.

The receptor's source is a man aged 30 to 39 in good health. Rearrangement joined TRBV5-6 to TRBJ1-1, and perhaps TRBD1 as D gene, on 6 matching bases. The sequenced sample was naive CD8+ T cells sorted from blood. The cell subset or site label, read with the paper, signifies: CD45RA+CCR7+. The sequenced DNA: TGTGCCAGCAGCTCGATAGGGGGCACTGAAGCTTTCTTT. The encoded protein is CASSSIGGTEAFF.